The next 3 T cell receptor beta chains were all read from a single sample in a study of T-cell memory formation after mild COVID-19. MiXCR, applied by TCRdb to the 5' RACE reads, yields one record per CDR3 protein. The sample lists 500,000 to 600,000 distinct CDR3 sequences, roughly 18% occurring once. The sequencing input was PBMCs or a T cell subset sorted from them (not recorded which). The receptors shown here come from an adult woman who had mild COVID-19 (a few samples of this study predate the infection). Cell type and time point are not known.

The chain combines TRBV5-6 with TRBJ1-4; D is ambiguous. CDR3 size: 15 residues. Germline lookup yields CDR1 SGHDT and CDR2 YYEEEE. Trimming cost V 3 bases and J 8 bases, with 17 bases left between them. The DNA of the CDR3 is TGTGCCAGCAGCTGGCGTCCAGGATTAGGGGAAAAACTGTTTTTT. Protein product: CASSWRPGLGEKLFF.

CDR3 coding DNA: TGTGCCAGCAGCTTAGGAACAGCCAGTCCCTACGAGCAGTACTTC. Residues: CASSLGTASPYEQYF. The genes are TRBV7-6 and TRBJ2-7; D is unresolved. Germline V lookup: CDR1 SGHVS, CDR2 FNYEAQ. The V end was cut by 1 base, the J end by 2 bases, with 12 bases between. CDR3 length: 15 amino acids. The full variable domain, rest sourced from reference TRBV7-6 and TRBJ2-7, is GAGVSQSPRYKVTKRGQDVALRCDPISGHVSLYWYRQALGQGPEFLTYFNYEAQQDKSGLPNDRFSAERPEGSISTLTIQRTEQRDSAMYRCASSLGTASPYEQYFGPGTRLTVT.

The V call is TRBV4-2, the J call TRBJ2-2; the match to TRBD2 covers 9 bases. Germline CDR1 LGHNA, CDR2 YNFKEQ. CDR3 length equals 17 residues. V lost 1 base and J lost 6; bases outside the gene matches: 9. CDR3 in amino acids: CASSQGPGTSRSGELFF. CDR3 DNA sequence: TGTGCCAGCAGCCAAGGACCCGGGACTAGCCGCTCCGGGGAGCTGTTTTTT.